The 23 T cell receptor beta chains listed next were all sequenced from one sample in a study of shared clonotypes between healthy human individuals. Terminally differentiated effector memory CD45RA+ cells were left out of the naive CD8 fraction, which was CD45RO-negative and positively selected for CCR7. The data were produced by immunoSEQ multiplex PCR, yet TCRdb's version contains in-frame clones alone and is incomplete. The sample consists of about 2,100,000 clones, just over 90% of them appearing once. Sample: naive CD8+ T cells from PBMCs. These receptors were taken from a man aged 18 to 29 in good health. Some clones in this sample may be carry-over from other donors' samples.

The chain joins TRBV4-3 to TRBJ2-3; a possible D gene is TRBD1 (6 bases). The CDR3 totals 14 residues. V shed 3 bases and J shed 5 bases, with 12 bases lying between them. CDR1 and CDR2 (germline): LGHNA, YSLEER. The CDR3 is CASSQAGTLDTQYF. The CDR3 nucleotides are TGCGCCAGCAGCCAGGCCGGGACACTAGATACGCAGTATTTT.

A word on this clone: The same CDR3 arises from other DNA sequences in this sample as well. The chain uses TRBV5-1 and TRBJ2-3, with 8 bases matching TRBD1. This CDR3 region has 16 residues. Germline lookup yields CDR1 SGHRS and CDR2 YFSETQ. V shed 0 bases and J 3 bases; nucleotides not matched to a gene: 6. CDR3 sequence: CASSLAGQGATDTQYF. Written as DNA, the CDR3 is TGCGCCAGCAGCTTGGCCGGCCAGGGGGCGACAGATACGCAGTATTTT.

J is TRBJ2-7 and V is TRBV7-9, with D hard to call. This CDR3 contains 12 residues. Trimming cost V 3 bases and J 6 bases, with 9 bases left between them. Per the germline V gene, CDR1 is SEHNR and CDR2 is FQNEAQ (reference sequence). The CDR3 region has the DNA TGTGCCAGCAGCTTTAGTAGCTCCGAGCAGTACTTC. It translates to CASSFSSSEQYF.

CDR3: CASPDPRVGGEKLFF. Written as DNA, the CDR3 is TGTGCCAGCCCCGACCCCAGGGTAGGTGGTGAAAAACTGTTTTTT. The chain carries TRBV6-9 and TRBJ1-4; D perhaps matches TRBD1 (5 bases). The germline V and J ends were trimmed by 8 bases and 7 bases, with 20 bases remaining between them. The CDR3 contains 15 residues. The V gene's germline CDR1 is MNHGY and CDR2 SVAAGI.

This chain uses TRBV18 with TRBJ2-7; 9 nucleotides line up with TRBD1. Losses at the gene ends were 8 bases for V and 6 bases for J; bases not matched to a gene: 20. The CDR3 loop spans 17 amino acids. Germline V gene sequence: CDR1 KGHSH, CDR2 LQKENI. Here the CDR3 reads CASTHCDGTGFLCEQYF. The CDR3 bases are TGTGCCAGCACCCACTGCGACGGGACAGGGTTCCTTTGCGAGCAGTACTTC. The full variable domain, in which reference TRBV18 and TRBJ2-7 provide the parts outside the CDR3, is NAGVMQNPRHLVRRRGQEARLRCSPMKGHSHVYWYRQLPEEGLKFMVYLQKENIIDESGMPKERFSAEFPKEGPSILRIQQVVRGDSAAYFCASTHCDGTGFLCEQYFGPGTRLTVT.

The chain links TRBV6-5 to TRBJ2-7, with TRBD2 as a possible D gene (7 bases). CDR1 is MNHEY and CDR2 is SVGAGI in the germline V gene. The CDR3 contains 15 residues. The V end lost 6 bases, the J end lost 6 bases, and 21 bases lay between the germline ends. The CDR3 coding sequence is TGTGCCAGCAGAGTTATATCCGAGGGAGGGGGCGAGCAGTACTTC. Encoded protein: CASRVISEGGGEQYF.

The chain carries TRBV19 and TRBJ2-7, with 10 bases that match TRBD1. The junction had 3 bases not matched to a gene; V was cut back by 5 bases and J by 2 bases. CDR1 and CDR2 from the germline V gene are LNHDA and SQIVND (reference sequence). The CDR3 is 14 amino acids. The CDR3 nucleotides are TGTGCCAGTAGTGCGGGACAGGGGACCTACGAGCAGTACTTC. Amino acids: CASSAGQGTYEQYF.

The chain recombines TRBV5-5 with TRBJ2-5; 10 positions agree with TRBD2. The CDR3 has 16 residues. Germline values: CDR1 SGHKS, CDR2 YYEKEE (reference sequence). Trimming removed 4 bases from V and 5 bases from J; junction bases left unmatched: 11. CDR3: CASSGMTSGWMETQYF. In DNA, the CDR3 is TGTGCCAGCAGCGGAATGACTAGCGGGTGGATGGAGACCCAGTACTTC.

V is TRBV9 and J is TRBJ2-5, with 9 bases fitting TRBD1. Germline V CDR1 and CDR2: SGDLS, YYNGEE. This CDR3 is built from 16 residues. The V and J ends lost 0 bases and 4 bases, in that order; junction bases with no gene match: 7. The CDR3 DNA follows: TGTGCCAGCAGCGTAGAAGGGACAGGGAATCGAGAGACCCAGTACTTC. Amino acid sequence: CASSVEGTGNRETQYF.

The chain uses TRBV29-1 and TRBJ1-2; D ambiguous. The V end lost 0 bases, the J end lost 2 bases, and 10 bases lay between the germline ends. In germline, CDR1 is SQVTM, CDR2 ANQGSEA. The CDR3 contains 14 residues. The CDR3 bases are TGCAGCGTTGAAGATCTAAGGCAGAACTATGGCTACACCTTC. This codes for CSVEDLRQNYGYTF. Full variable domain (remainder filled in from reference TRBV29-1 and TRBJ1-2): SAVISQKPSRDICQRGTSLTIQCQVDSQVTMMFWYRQQPGQSLTLIATANQGSEATYESGFVIDKFPISRPNLTFSTLTVSNMSPEDSSIYLCSVEDLRQNYGYTFGSGTRLTVV.

V gene TRBV19 combines with J gene TRBJ2-7, with D tentatively TRBD1 (5 bases). CDR1 and CDR2 from the germline V gene are LNHDA and SQIVND (reference sequence). V dropped 6 bases and J dropped 6 bases, with 15 bases sitting between them. CDR3 size: 13 residues. For the CDR3, the DNA is TGTGCCAGTAGCCGGACATATTCCGGCGAGCAGTACTTC. Residues: CASSRTYSGEQYF.

This sequence joins TRBV5-6 and TRBJ2-3; TRBD2 aligns across 11 bases. CDR3 length: 17 amino acids. The trim removed 1 base at V and 2 bases at J, leaving 6 bases unmatched. Germline CDR1 and CDR2: SGHDT and YYEEEE. The CDR3: CASSLSPGLAVTDTQYF. The CDR3, as DNA: TGTGCCAGCAGCTTGTCCCCGGGACTAGCGGTCACAGATACGCAGTATTTT. Complete variable domain (other parts from reference TRBV5-6 and TRBJ2-3): DAGVTQSPTHLIKTRGQQVTLRCSPKSGHDTVSWYQQALGQGPQFIFQYYEEEERQRGNFPDRFSGHQFPNYSSELNVNALLLGDSALYLCASSLSPGLAVTDTQYFGPGTRLTVL.

The chain is built from TRBV6-4 and TRBJ2-7; a possible D gene is TRBD1 (5 bases). Germline V CDR1 and CDR2: MRHNA, SNTAGT. The V end lost 2 bases, the J end lost 1 base, and 18 bases lay between the germline ends. The CDR3 is 17 amino acids. The CDR3 DNA reads TGTGCCAGCAGTGACGTGACAGCCTTAATGAATTCCTACGAGCAGTACTTC. Translated, it gives CASSDVTALMNSYEQYF.

The V call is TRBV27, the J call TRBJ2-2; D may match TRBD1 or TRBD2 (5 bases each). V shed 4 bases and J shed 7 bases, with 16 bases lying between them. The CDR3 spans 15 residues. From germline, CDR1 is MNHEY and CDR2 SMNVEV (reference sequence). The CDR3 region is CASSSPGAGGGELFF. The CDR3 DNA reads as TGTGCCAGCAGTTCACCGGGCGCTGGGGGCGGGGAGCTGTTTTTT.

To note about this clone: The identical CDR3 is also encoded by other nucleotide sequences in the sample. This CDR3 reads CASSPGGTYEQYF. CDR3 DNA: TGTGCCAGCAGTCCAGGAGGCACCTACGAGCAGTACTTC. The rearrangement joins TRBV6-5 to TRBJ2-7; D perhaps matches TRBD2 (5 bases). The germline V gene has CDR1 MNHEY and CDR2 SVGAGI. Trimming took off 5 bases at V and 2 bases at J, with 10 bases between the two ends. The CDR3 spans 13 residues.

The chain links TRBV5-1 to TRBJ1-1; 7 bases are a match to TRBD1. Germline V lookup: CDR1 SGHRS, CDR2 YFSETQ. The CDR3 loop spans 16 amino acids. The J segment lost 1 base and the V segment lost 0 bases, leaving 6 bases of the junction unmatched. The CDR3 region has the DNA TGCGCCAGCAGCTTGGACAGGGGTCCCTCGAACACTGAAGCTTTCTTT. Its translation is CASSLDRGPSNTEAFF.

This chain connects TRBV7-2 to TRBJ2-1; D not resolved. Germline V CDR1 and CDR2: SGHTA, FQGNSA. CDR3 size: 12 residues. Trimming removed 5 bases from V and 8 bases from J, with 10 bases in between. CDR3 sequence: CASSPRLDEQFF. The CDR3 DNA reads as TGTGCCAGCAGCCCCCGCCTAGATGAGCAGTTCTTC.

The chain is built from TRBV29-1 and TRBJ2-1; TRBD2 agrees at 9 bases. V lost 4 bases to trimming and J lost 3 bases; unmatched junction nucleotides: 4. This CDR3 comprises 14 residues. In germline, CDR1 is SQVTM, CDR2 ANQGSEA. The CDR3 sequence is CSVARTSVYNEQFF. The CDR3 DNA reads TGCAGCGTTGCGCGGACTAGCGTCTACAATGAGCAGTTCTTC.

This chain joins TRBV7-9 and TRBJ1-1; TRBD1 agrees at 7 bases. The CDR3 has 15 amino acids. The V segment lost 0 bases and the J segment 4 bases; nucleotides outside the gene matches: 5. Looked up from germline, CDR1 is SEHNR and CDR2 is FQNEAQ (reference sequence). CDR3 coding DNA: TGTGCCAGCAGCTTAGCGCAGGGGGGCGCCACTGAAGCTTTCTTT. Protein sequence: CASSLAQGGATEAFF. The whole variable domain, filled in from reference TRBV7-9 and TRBJ1-1, reads DTGVSQNPRHKITKRGQNVTFRCDPISEHNRLYWYRQTLGQGPEFLTYFQNEAQLEKSRLLSDRFSAERPKGSFSTLEIQRTEQGDSAMYLCASSLAQGGATEAFFGQGTRLTVV.

The chain links TRBV30 to TRBJ2-3, with 7 bases lining up with TRBD2. The V segment lost 2 bases and the J segment 1 base; nucleotides outside the gene matches: 9. Germline assignment: CDR1 GTSNPN and CDR2 SVGIG (reference sequence). The CDR3 has 16 amino acids. CDR3 sequence reads: CAWSQSGKSGTDTQYF. CDR3 sequence (DNA): TGTGCCTGGAGTCAAAGCGGGAAGAGTGGCACAGATACGCAGTATTTT.

The gene calls are TRBV2 and TRBJ2-1; 7 bases agree with TRBD2. Germline V lookup: CDR1 SNHLY, CDR2 FYNNEI. V was pared by 9 bases and J by 3 bases, with 8 bases of the junction left unmatched. The CDR3 totals 14 residues. CDR3 amino acids: CASRTSASYNEQFF. The CDR3 bases are TGTGCCAGTCGAACTAGCGCGAGCTACAATGAGCAGTTCTTC.

V is TRBV10-1 and J is TRBJ1-5; 9 positions match TRBD1. V shed 7 bases and J 2 bases; nucleotides not matched to a gene: 12. Looked up from germline, CDR1 is WNHNN and CDR2 is SYGVQD (reference sequence). The CDR3 sequence is 17 residues long. In DNA form, the CDR3 reads TGCGCCAGCATGTCCCTCGGGACAGGGCTTGGCAATCAGCCCCAGCATTTT. This codes for CASMSLGTGLGNQPQHF.

The rearrangement uses TRBV9 and TRBJ2-3, with TRBD2 matching 11 bases. This CDR3 comprises 18 residues. Trimming cost V 3 bases and J 5 bases; bases outside gene matches: 14. CDR1 and CDR2 (germline): SGDLS, YYNGEE. The CDR3, as DNA: TGTGCCAGCAGCGATAGCGGGAGGGCCTTTGGTCAAAGAGATACGCAGTATTTT. Residues: CASSDSGRAFGQRDTQYF.